The rows below give T cell receptor beta chains drawn from one sample of a study of T cell repertoires in cytomegalovirus infection. A single record per CDR3 protein comes from TCRdb applying MiXCR to the reads. The data show approximately 400,000 distinct CDR3 sequences, under 40% seen once. Material for sequencing was PBMCs. The receptors were sampled from a human donor in good health (CMV status not recorded). Some clones in this sample may be carry-over from other donors' samples. Both conserved end residues are part of each CDR3. A D gene is named only where the DNA matches it firmly. Size is stated for part of the rows, as once, few or many counts, or as a class when the clone is expanded.

TGTGCCAGCAGCTTAAGTAGGCATGAGCAGTTCTTC | CASSLSRHEQFF | TRBJ2-1 | many | TRBV7-2 | NA
TGTGCCAGTATTATGACAGCCGGGGGGCCCCAGCATTTT | CASIMTAGGPQHF | TRBJ1-5 | NA | TRBV19 | NA
TGCAGCGGGATGGACAGGGGGCAGAACACTGAAGCTTTCTTT | CSGMDRGQNTEAFF | TRBJ1-1 | NA | TRBV29-1 | TRBD1
TGTGCCAGCAGGGACCCCGTGACCGGGACAGGGCTCGACTATGGCTACACCTTC | CASRDPVTGTGLDYGYTF | TRBJ1-2 | NA | TRBV2 | TRBD1
TGTGCCAGCAGCTTTACAGCGGGGCATGGCTACACCTTC | CASSFTAGHGYTF | TRBJ1-2 | many | TRBV7-2 | NA
TGTGCCAGCAGTTTTGTGGGGACAGGGGGCGAAAAACTGTTTTTT | CASSFVGTGGEKLFF | TRBJ1-4 | few | TRBV28 | TRBD1
TGTGCCACCAGTGATCGTCCGACTAGTCCCACGGAGACCCAGTACTTC | CATSDRPTSPTETQYF | TRBJ2-5 | NA | TRBV24-1 | NA
TGCAGTGCTAGAGCACCGGGACTAGCGAGCTACAATGAGCAGTTCTTC | CSARAPGLASYNEQFF | TRBJ2-1 | NA | TRBV20-1 | TRBD2
TGTGCCAGTAGTATAGGAGGTGGAGAGACCCAGTACTTC | CASSIGGGETQYF | TRBJ2-5 | NA | TRBV19 | NA
TGTGCCAGCAGTGAATGGGGGGGGGGTTCCTACGAGCAGTACTTC | CASSEWGGGSYEQYF | TRBJ2-7 | NA | TRBV2 | TRBD2
TGTGCCTTTCAGGGGCAGTGGACAGATACGCAGTATTTT | CAFQGQWTDTQYF | TRBJ2-3 | few | TRBV2 | NA
TGCGCCAGCAGACCCGACAGGGCTGGAAACACCATATATTTT | CASRPDRAGNTIYF | TRBJ1-3 | NA | TRBV4-1 | TRBD1
TGTGCCAGCAGCTTGGGGGAGAGCAATCAGCCCCAGCATTTT | CASSLGESNQPQHF | TRBJ1-5 | many | TRBV7-6 | NA
TGTGCCACCAGTGACCTCGGAAAGACCACAGATACGCAGTATTTT | CATSDLGKTTDTQYF | TRBJ2-3 | NA | TRBV24-1 | NA
TGTGCCAGCAGGAGAGAACTTAGCACAGATACGCAGTATTTT | CASRRELSTDTQYF | TRBJ2-3 | many | TRBV12-3/TRBV12-4 | NA
TGTGCCAGCAGCCACTATATAGGGGGTACGACTGAAGCTTTCTTT | CASSHYIGGTTEAFF | TRBJ1-1 | few | TRBV12-3/TRBV12-4 | NA
TGCGCCAGCAGCCAAGGAGTAGGACACAGCTACTATGGCTACACCTTC | CASSQGVGHSYYGYTF | TRBJ1-2 | few | TRBV4-1 | NA
TGCGCCAGCAGCCAAGTCGGGGGGACGAACACCGGGGAGCTGTTTTTT | CASSQVGGTNTGELFF | TRBJ2-2 | few | TRBV4-1 | TRBD2
TGTGCCAGCAGGCGAACCGGGACGAGGGGAAATACTGAAGCTTTCTTT | CASRRTGTRGNTEAFF | TRBJ1-1 | few | TRBV6-2/TRBV6-3 | NA
TGTGCCAGCACCCGGCCCCCCAATCAGCCCCAGCATTTT | CASTRPPNQPQHF | TRBJ1-5 | few | TRBV6-6 | NA
TGTGCCAGCAGCTTTCCGGGACAGCAGAACACTGAAGCTTTCTTT | CASSFPGQQNTEAFF | TRBJ1-1 | few | TRBV6-2/TRBV6-3 | TRBD1